This is a list of T cell receptor beta chains from one sample in a study of graft-versus-host responses after intestinal transplantation. TCRdb's copy holds only in-frame clones and misses some; the assay was immunoSEQ multiplex PCR. The sample includes 95,000 to 150,000 clones, approximately 92% seen only once; the top ten take more than 0.095%. Their antigens are not known. The sample in question was unstimulated CD4+ T cells sorted from spleen or lymph node cells, obtained before intestinal transplant. Receptors were obtained from a human donor who received an intestinal transplant. Both conserved end residues are part of each CDR3. D genes are given only for firm matches. Size is omitted from some rows. Given values are once, few, many or a class for expanded clones.

j_call d_call v_call clone_size cdr3_nt cdr3_aa
TRBJ2-2 . TRBV6-6 once TGTGCCAGCACCTACCTAAAGAACACCGGGGAGCTGTTTTTT CASTYLKNTGELFF
TRBJ1-3 . TRBV2 . TGTGCCAGCAGTACAGGGCCTACGGGAAACACCATATATTTT CASSTGPTGNTIYF
TRBJ1-5 . TRBV7-2 . TGTGCCAGCAGCTTAGAATCCGGGAGGGGTGGCAATCAGCCCCAGCATTTT CASSLESGRGGNQPQHF
TRBJ1-2 . TRBV5-1 . TGCGCCAGCAGCTTGGCCTTAGCCGTTAACTATGGCTACACCTTC CASSLALAVNYGYTF
TRBJ2-2 . TRBV7-2 . TGTGCCAGCAGCCCCACTAGGATTACGGGGGAGCTGTTTTTT CASSPTRITGELFF
TRBJ1-2 . TRBV5-6 . TGTGCCAGCAGCTTGGTTGGTGTCGGCTACACCTTC CASSLVGVGYTF
TRBJ1-1 . TRBV30 . TGTGCCTGGAGCCCTTGGGGCACTGAAGCTTTCTTT CAWSPWGTEAFF
TRBJ2-7 . TRBV6-5 . TGTGCCAGCAGTTACTCGAGTACGCTCTCCTACGAGCAGTACTTC CASSYSSTLSYEQYF
TRBJ1-1 . TRBV28 . TGTGCCAGCAGTTTATTAGGGATGGGACAACTGATAGCTTTCTTT CASSLLGMGQLIAFF
TRBJ2-7 TRBD1 TRBV5-1 . TGCGCCAGCAGCACCAGGGGGGACAGGCGCTCCTACGAGCAGTACTTC CASSTRGDRRSYEQYF
TRBJ2-1 . TRBV5-1 . TGCGCCAGCAGCTTTACGATCCAGGGGTTTGGTGAGCAGTTCTTC CASSFTIQGFGEQFF
TRBJ2-7 . TRBV15 . TGTGCCACCAGTCTAGGAGGCAGCTTCAAGGGTTACGAGCAGTACTTC CATSLGGSFKGYEQYF
TRBJ2-7 . TRBV11-2 . TGTGCCAGCAGCTCGGAGAGATCCGGCTACGAGCAGTACTTC CASSSERSGYEQYF
TRBJ2-1 . TRBV10-1 . TGCGCCAGCAGCCACACACCGGCGAGCTTAAATGAGCAGTTCTTC CASSHTPASLNEQFF
TRBJ2-3 TRBD2 TRBV5-1 few TGCGCCAGCAGCTTGGTCGGGGGGTACAACACAGATACGCAGTATTTT CASSLVGGYNTDTQYF
TRBJ1-2 TRBD1 TRBV6-5 . TGTGCCAGCAGACCTCAGGGGGCGGAAGGCTACACCTTC CASRPQGAEGYTF
TRBJ2-1 TRBD2 TRBV28 . TGTGCCAGCAGTTCCCGGGGGGGGCGATCCTACAATGAGCAGTTCTTC CASSSRGGRSYNEQFF
TRBJ1-4 . TRBV29-1 . TGCAGCGTCAAACCTCAATTGGGTGAAAAACTGTTTTTT CSVKPQLGEKLFF
TRBJ2-5 TRBD1 TRBV6-5 . TGTGCCAGCAGTGCCTTAGGACAGGGGGGGGAGACCCAGTACTTC CASSALGQGGETQYF
TRBJ2-7 . TRBV2 . TGTGCCAGCAGTCATAACACCTACGAGCAGTACTTC CASSHNTYEQYF
TRBJ2-4 TRBD2 TRBV29-1 . TGCAGCGTTGCGGGAGGCGATCCCAAAAACATTCAGTATTTC CSVAGGDPKNIQYF
TRBJ2-3 TRBD2 TRBV6-1 . TGTGCCAGCAGGACTAGCGGGAGATCGGATACGCAGTATTTT CASRTSGRSDTQYF
TRBJ1-2 TRBD1 TRBV7-9 . TGTGCCAGCAGCCCGGGACAGCCCCTAGGCTACACCTTC CASSPGQPLGYTF
TRBJ2-7 . TRBV11-2 . TGTGCCAGCAGCCGTCTTCACGAGCAGTACTTC CASSRLHEQYF
TRBJ2-5 . TRBV5-1 . TGCGCCAGCAGCCGGCAAGAGACCCAGTACTTC CASSRQETQYF
TRBJ1-2 TRBD1 TRBV6-5 . TGTGCCAGCAGCCGGACAGGCGGGGGCTATGGCTACACCTTC CASSRTGGGYGYTF
TRBJ2-2 TRBD2 TRBV27 . TGTGCCAGCAGCCCGGGACTAGCTGATACCGGGGAGCTGTTTTTT CASSPGLADTGELFF
TRBJ1-2 TRBD1 TRBV2 . TGTGCCAGCAGTGAGGTTTGGGGACAGGGGGCAAGGGGCTACACCTTC CASSEVWGQGARGYTF
TRBJ2-4 . TRBV2 . TGTGCCAGCAGTCCTACGGAAGCCAAAAACATTCAGTACTTC CASSPTEAKNIQYF
TRBJ2-3 . TRBV5-1 . TGCGCCAGCAGCTTCCTAGCGACGAAGACAGATACGCAGTATTTT CASSFLATKTDTQYF
TRBJ1-4 . TRBV30 . TGTGCCTGGAGTGTATCGGGCTCAAAACTGTTTTTT CAWSVSGSKLFF
TRBJ2-1 TRBD2 TRBV11-2 . TGTGCCAGCAGCTTAGGCGGGAGCTACAATGAGCAGTTCTTC CASSLGGSYNEQFF
TRBJ2-1 . TRBV5-6 . TGTGCCAGCACCTGGGGGAATGAGCAGTTCTTC CASTWGNEQFF
TRBJ2-7 . TRBV18 . TGTGCCAGCTCACGTGGGGATTCCTACGAGCAGTACTTC CASSRGDSYEQYF
TRBJ2-1 TRBD2 TRBV9 . TGTGCCAGCAGCGCCAAACTAGCGGCTAGCTCCTACAATGAGCAGTTCTTC CASSAKLAASSYNEQFF
TRBJ1-2 . TRBV5-6 . TGTGCCAGCAGTCAGAAGTTGCCTCTTCCCTATGGCTACACCTTC CASSQKLPLPYGYTF
TRBJ2-3 . TRBV28 . TGTGCCAGCAGTTTAATGACCCGCACAGATACGCAGTATTTT CASSLMTRTDTQYF
TRBJ1-4 . TRBV10-1 . TGCGCCAGCAGTGAGTCCGGGAATGAAAAACTGTTTTTT CASSESGNEKLFF
TRBJ2-5 . TRBV9 . TGTGCCAGCAGCGTTGACGGGGGCGTCACAAAGACCCAGTACTTC CASSVDGGVTKTQYF
TRBJ2-7 TRBD2 TRBV11-2 . TGTGCCAGCAGCTCCTCGACTAGCGGGGTCTCCGAGCAGTACTTC CASSSSTSGVSEQYF
TRBJ2-7 TRBD1 TRBV4-1 once TGCGCCAGCAGCCATGACCGACCGAACAGGGGTGAGCAGCAGTACTTC CASSHDRPNRGEQQYF
TRBJ1-2 . TRBV6-5 . TGTGCCAGCAGTTCAAAGATTCAGGGGTCCTATGGCTACACCTTC CASSSKIQGSYGYTF
TRBJ2-2 . TRBV18 . TGTGCCAGCTCACCGTCCGGGCCCACCGGCACCGGGGAGCTGTTTTTT CASSPSGPTGTGELFF
TRBJ2-3 . TRBV7-3 . TGTGCCAGCAGCTTAGGTCTAGCCGCCGGTTCAGATACGCAGTATTTT CASSLGLAAGSDTQYF
TRBJ1-2 . TRBV18 . TGTGCCAGCTCAACGGGACTTTTCGCGTCCGGCTACACCTTC CASSTGLFASGYTF
TRBJ2-7 . TRBV28 . TGTGCCAGCAGTCGCCTCTACGAGCAGTACTTC CASSRLYEQYF
TRBJ2-3 . TRBV10-3 . TGTGCCATCAGTGAAGGTTTGCAGTGGACAGATACGCAGTATTTT CAISEGLQWTDTQYF
TRBJ1-2 . TRBV30 . TGTGCCTGGATGTTATTCCCGGGACGTAATGGCTACACCTTC CAWMLFPGRNGYTF
TRBJ1-1 . TRBV2 . TGTGCCAGCAGGTCAGGACAGCTGAACACTGAAGCTTTCTTT CASRSGQLNTEAFF
TRBJ2-7 TRBD1 TRBV5-4 . TGTGCCAGCAGCTTCTACAGGGGGCGCAGCGAGCAGTACTTC CASSFYRGRSEQYF
TRBJ1-2 . TRBV18 few TGTGCCAGCTCACATGACAGGCAGTCCTATGGCTACACCTTC CASSHDRQSYGYTF
TRBJ1-5 . TRBV28 once TGTGCCAGCAGTTTAAGTGCGGCAGACTTCAATCAGCCCCAGCATTTT CASSLSAADFNQPQHF
TRBJ2-7 . TRBV10-3 . TGTGCCATCAGTGAATTGACGGTAGAAGGGCAGTACTTC CAISELTVEGQYF